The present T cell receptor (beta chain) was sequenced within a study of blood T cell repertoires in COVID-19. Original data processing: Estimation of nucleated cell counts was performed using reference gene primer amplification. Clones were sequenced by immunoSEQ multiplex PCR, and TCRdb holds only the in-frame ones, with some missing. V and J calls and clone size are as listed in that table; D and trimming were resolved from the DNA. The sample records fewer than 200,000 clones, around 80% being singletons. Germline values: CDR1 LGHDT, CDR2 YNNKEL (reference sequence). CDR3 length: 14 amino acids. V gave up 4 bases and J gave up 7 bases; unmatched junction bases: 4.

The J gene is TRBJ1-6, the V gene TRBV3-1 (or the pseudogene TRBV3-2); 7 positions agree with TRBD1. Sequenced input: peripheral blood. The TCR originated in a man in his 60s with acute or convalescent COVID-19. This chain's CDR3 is CASSRGTDNSPLHF. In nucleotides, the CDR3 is TGTGCCAGCAGCCGCGGGACAGACAATTCACCCCTCCACTTT.